This TCR beta chain is from a study of type 1 and type 2 diabetes patients. The CDR3 has 17 amino acids. Germline CDR1 and CDR2: LNHNV and YYDKDF (reference sequence). Between the trimmed V and J ends, which lost 2 bases and 5 bases, there was a span of 21 bases. Amplification started from genomic DNA. Multiplex PCR with 30 forward and 13 reverse primers amplified the TCR beta CDR3. TCRdb redid the calling of the multiplex PCR reads with MiXCR, one entry per CDR3 protein. Of 270,000 or so distinct CDR3 sequences listed, approximately 45% are singletons. Input material: peripheral blood mononuclear cells (PBMCs). The rearrangement links TRBV15 to TRBJ1-2; tentative D call: TRBD1 (5 bases). The TCR was taken from a man between 18 and 35 years old with type 2 diabetes. The CDR3 DNA reads TGTGCCACCAGCAGACAAAATGGGGACCCCGGGAGGTATGGCTACACCTTC. Amino acid sequence: CATSRQNGDPGRYGYTF.